These 21 T cell receptor beta chains share one sample of origin, sequenced in a study of shared clonotypes between healthy human individuals. Terminally differentiated effector memory CD45RA+ cells were left out of the naive CD8 fraction, which was CD45RO-negative and positively selected for CCR7. Sequencing used immunoSEQ multiplex PCR; TCRdb keeps in-frame clones, though not all of them. This table holds approximately 720,000 clones, around 92% found once. The specimen was naive CD8+ T cells sorted from blood. These TCRs come from a man younger than 40 in good health.

The rearrangement links TRBV7-9 to TRBJ2-1; the match to TRBD2 covers 7 bases. Unmatched junction bases numbered 17, after V lost 5 bases and J lost 10 bases. The CDR3 contains 16 residues. Looked up from germline, CDR1 is SEHNR and CDR2 is FQNEAQ (reference sequence). The CDR3 sequence: CASSLAPAGVPSEQFF. The CDR3 coding sequence is TGTGCCAGCAGCCTTGCCCCGGCGGGAGTCCCCTCCGAGCAGTTCTTC. The entire variable domain, with the rest obtained from reference TRBV7-9 and TRBJ2-1, is as follows: DTGVSQNPRHKITKRGQNVTFRCDPISEHNRLYWYRQTLGQGPEFLTYFQNEAQLEKSRLLSDRFSAERPKGSFSTLEIQRTEQGDSAMYLCASSLAPAGVPSEQFFGPGTRLTVL.

V is TRBV27 and J is TRBJ2-3; 12 bases are shared with TRBD2. The CDR3 is made up of 19 amino acids. The V segment lost 3 bases and the J segment 0 bases; nucleotides outside the gene matches: 10. Looked up from germline, CDR1 is MNHEY and CDR2 is SMNVEV (reference sequence). CDR3 bases: TGTGCCAGCAGTTTTAGAATTCCGGGACTAGCGGGTAGCACAGATACGCAGTATTTT. Residues: CASSFRIPGLAGSTDTQYF.

V usage is TRBV13 and J usage is TRBJ2-5; 7 nucleotides agree with TRBD1. The CDR3 has 15 residues. Germline-derived CDR1 and CDR2 are PRHDT and FYEKMQ (reference sequence). Losses at the gene ends were 5 bases for V and 6 bases for J; bases not matched to a gene: 12. The CDR3 spells CASSHVRQGEKTQYF. As DNA, the CDR3 is TGTGCCAGCAGCCATGTCCGACAGGGCGAGAAGACCCAGTACTTC.

The chain is built from TRBV9 and TRBJ2-2; 11 bases line up with TRBD1. The CDR3 spans 16 residues. In germline, CDR1 is SGDLS, CDR2 YYNGEE. V shed 4 bases, J shed 3 bases, and the junction held 5 bases outside the gene matches. The CDR3, as DNA: TGTGCCAGCAGCCGGACAGGGGGCAGGGACACCGGGGAGCTGTTTTTT. As protein: CASSRTGGRDTGELFF. Full variable domain (remainder filled in from reference TRBV9 and TRBJ2-2): DSGVTQTPKHLITATGQRVTLRCSPRSGDLSVYWYQQSLDQGLQFLIQYYNGEERAKGNILERFSAQQFPDLHSELNLSSLELGDSALYFCASSRTGGRDTGELFFGEGSRLTVL.

V and J are TRBV7-9 and TRBJ2-5; D possibly corresponds to TRBD2 (6 bases). V lost 5 bases, J lost 5 bases, and 15 bases lay in between. The CDR3 is made up of 14 amino acids. CDR1 is SEHNR and CDR2 is FQNEAQ in the germline V gene (reference sequence). This CDR3 is CASSPPRAGETQYF. The CDR3 bases are TGTGCCAGCAGCCCTCCCCGGGCGGGGGAGACCCAGTACTTC. The full variable domain, with the rest looked up from reference TRBV7-9 and TRBJ2-5, is DTGVSQNPRHKITKRGQNVTFRCDPISEHNRLYWYRQTLGQGPEFLTYFQNEAQLEKSRLLSDRFSAERPKGSFSTLEIQRTEQGDSAMYLCASSPPRAGETQYFGPGTRLLVL.

This rearrangement joins TRBV7-9 to TRBJ2-5; D is undetermined. Germline V gene sequence: CDR1 SEHNR, CDR2 FQNEAQ (reference sequence). Trimming cost V 2 bases and J 2 bases, with 12 bases left between them. CDR3 length: 15 residues. CDR3: CASSLWSSEQETQYF. CDR3 nucleotides: TGTGCCAGCAGCTTATGGTCTTCTGAACAAGAGACCCAGTACTTC.

This sequence joins TRBV7-9 and TRBJ2-2; the D gene is possibly TRBD1 (6 bases). The CDR3 extends over 15 amino acids. Deletions cut 4 bases from V and 2 bases from J, with 11 bases between. Per germline, CDR1 SEHNR and CDR2 FQNEAQ (reference sequence). CDR3 nucleotides: TGTGCCAGCAGCTATTCACAGGGTAACACCGGGGAGCTGTTTTTT. The encoded protein is CASSYSQGNTGELFF.

This chain connects TRBV27 to TRBJ1-3; D may be TRBD1 (5 bases). This CDR3 is built from 15 residues. The germline V gene encodes CDR1 MNHEY and CDR2 SMNVEV (reference sequence). Trimming left V 7 bases short and J 8 bases short, with 21 bases between. Here the CDR3 DNA reads TGTGCCAGCACTTCCCACCGGGACGCGGGGGACACCATATATTTT. This translates into CASTSHRDAGDTIYF.

The V and J genes are TRBV6-5 and TRBJ2-7; D gene uncertain. V lost 5 bases to trimming and J lost 3 bases, with 14 bases between them. The CDR3 has 14 residues. The V gene's germline CDR1 is MNHEY and CDR2 SVGAGI. The CDR3: CASSTASFGYEQYF. The CDR3 nucleotides read TGTGCCAGCAGTACAGCGTCGTTCGGCTACGAGCAGTACTTC.

This chain uses TRBV19 with TRBJ2-7; D uncertain. The CDR3 consists of 15 residues. V was shortened by 3 bases and J by 0 bases, with 12 bases between the two germline ends. Germline CDR1 reads LNHDA; CDR2 reads SQIVND (reference sequence). For the CDR3, the DNA is TGTGCCAGTAGTATCGGTATCGCCGTCTCCTACGAGCAGTACTTC. Amino acid sequence: CASSIGIAVSYEQYF.

The chain recombines TRBV7-9 with TRBJ2-3; D is perhaps TRBD2 (5 bases). The CDR3 covers 15 residues. Trimming shortened V by 7 bases and J by 3 bases, and 17 bases separated the two germline ends. Germline values: CDR1 SEHNR, CDR2 FQNEAQ (reference sequence). The CDR3 loop reads CASTPPPGKTDTQYF. Here the CDR3 DNA reads TGTGCCAGCACCCCGCCCCCGGGGAAAACAGATACGCAGTATTTT. The full variable domain, rest sourced from reference TRBV7-9 and TRBJ2-3, is DTGVSQNPRHKITKRGQNVTFRCDPISEHNRLYWYRQTLGQGPEFLTYFQNEAQLEKSRLLSDRFSAERPKGSFSTLEIQRTEQGDSAMYLCASTPPPGKTDTQYFGPGTRLTVL.

The genes are TRBV29-1 and TRBJ2-7; 11 bases fit TRBD2. This CDR3 has 13 residues. The germline V gene has CDR1 SQVTM and CDR2 ANQGSEA. After removal of 8 bases from V and 2 bases from J, the junction contained 5 bases not matched to a gene. The CDR3 reads CSFRLAGTYEQYF. As DNA, the CDR3 is TGCAGCTTCCGACTAGCGGGAACCTACGAGCAGTACTTC.

The V and J genes are TRBV21-1 and TRBJ2-7; the table's D call of TRBD1 was not tested on the DNA. TRBV21-1 is deemed a pseudogene. The CDR3 length is 16 residues. The DNA of the CDR3 is TGTGCCAGCAGCAAACCAGGGACAGGGGCCCCCTACGAGCAGTACTTC. Amino acid sequence: CASSKPGTGAPYEQYF.

The chain is built from TRBV11-2 and TRBJ2-2, with no clear D. CDR1 is SGHAT, CDR2 FQNNGV, per germline. The CDR3 is made up of 13 amino acids. V shed 8 bases and J shed 4 bases, with 11 bases lying between them. The CDR3 bases are TGTGCCAGCGGTAGGCCGGGCACCGGGGAGCTGTTTTTT. This gives the protein CASGRPGTGELFF.

The CDR3 reads CASSYFANDNEQFF. The DNA for the CDR3 is TGTGCCAGCAGTTACTTTGCTAATGACAATGAGCAGTTCTTC. The J gene is TRBJ2-1, the V gene TRBV6-6; unclear D gene. Germline V gene data show CDR1 as MNHNY and CDR2 as SVGAGI (reference sequence). Trimming stripped 1 base from V and 5 bases from J, with 9 bases between. CDR3 size: 14 residues.

This chain connects TRBV5-5 to TRBJ1-5, with TRBD1 matching 8 bases. Trimming at V came to 4 bases and at J to 1 base, leaving 4 bases not matched to a gene. This CDR3 region has 15 residues. Germline loops: CDR1 SGHKS, CDR2 YYEKEE (reference sequence). The chain's CDR3 is CASSLRTGSNQPQHF. The CDR3 nucleotides read TGTGCCAGCAGCCTGAGGACAGGGAGCAATCAGCCCCAGCATTTT.

The chain combines TRBV28 with TRBJ2-3; 9 positions match TRBD1. With 5 bases clipped from V and 2 bases from J, the junction kept 5 bases outside the gene matches. Germline-derived CDR1 and CDR2 are MDHEN and SYDVKM. The CDR3 is 15 residues long. The CDR3: CASSRDREYTDTQYF. The CDR3 DNA sequence: TGTGCCAGCAGTCGGGACAGGGAGTACACAGATACGCAGTATTTT.

V gene TRBV4-1 combines with J gene TRBJ1-1; 8 positions agree with TRBD1. The V gene's germline CDR1 is MGHRA and CDR2 YSYEKL. With V trimmed by 4 bases and J by 6 bases, 7 bases remained unmatched. The length of the CDR3 is 14 residues. This CDR3 reads CASSPPQGAAEAFF. The CDR3 nucleotides are TGCGCCAGCAGCCCCCCCCAGGGGGCGGCTGAAGCTTTCTTT.

This clone showed up just once. This sequence joins TRBV7-9 and TRBJ1-1, with TRBD1 matching 11 bases. The CDR3 is 18 amino acids. The ends lost 1 base at V and 4 bases at J; junction bases unmatched: 11. Germline V gene sequence: CDR1 SEHNR, CDR2 FQNEAQ (reference sequence). CDR3: CASSLVGQGDRLGTEAFF. CDR3 DNA sequence: TGTGCCAGCAGCTTAGTGGGACAGGGGGACAGATTGGGCACTGAAGCTTTCTTT.

V usage is TRBV5-1 and J usage is TRBJ2-1; TRBD2 might be the D (6 bases). The CDR3 extends over 17 amino acids. The germline V gene encodes CDR1 SGHRS and CDR2 YFSETQ. Between the trimmed V and J ends, which lost 2 bases and 9 bases, there was a span of 24 bases. This chain's CDR3 is CASSFSTTSRSGGEQFF. The DNA of the CDR3 is TGCGCCAGCAGCTTCTCGACGACTAGTCGGAGTGGAGGTGAGCAGTTCTTC.

The chain couples TRBV29-1 to TRBJ2-3; D is ambiguous. V was trimmed by 5 bases and J by 1 base, leaving 10 bases between them. Germline V CDR1 and CDR2: SQVTM, ANQGSEA. This CDR3 spans 13 amino acids. The CDR3 DNA is TGCAGCGTTTTTACACTTGGCACAGATACGCAGTATTTT. It specifies CSVFTLGTDTQYF.